This entry lists 17 T cell receptor beta chains sequenced from one sample in a study of vaccination and CD4 T cells after COVID-19. The antigens of these receptors remain unknown. The study sequenced cultured CD4+ T cell DNA using the Oncomine TCR Beta short-read assay. Each CDR3 protein gets one entry after TCRdb re-called the PCR reads with MiXCR. The data show around 20,000 distinct CDR3 sequences, just under 45% seen once. Noted treatment: approximately nine-day PBMC culture with coronavirus spike peptide pools or control peptides (ViraFEST assay). The sample taken for sequencing was CD4+ T cells from blood, cultured in vitro. The receptor set was obtained from a human donor who had recovered from COVID-19.

The chain links TRBV6-1 to TRBJ2-3; D perhaps matches TRBD1 (6 bases). Germline loops: CDR1 MNHNS, CDR2 SASEGT. CDR3 size: 15 residues. V shed 5 bases and J shed 0 bases, with 12 bases lying between them. CDR3 sequence (DNA): TGTGCCAGCAGTACCCAGACAGGAAGCACAGATACGCAGTATTTT. This encodes CASSTQTGSTDTQYF.

The chain is built from TRBV7-6 and TRBJ2-2; D is perhaps TRBD1 or TRBD2 (5 bases each). CDR3 length: 14 residues. Germline V gene lookup returns CDR1 SGHVS and CDR2 FNYEAQ. With 4 bases removed from V and 2 bases from J, the gap between germline ends came to 8 bases. This CDR3 reads CASSSGPNTGELFF. Written as DNA, the CDR3 is TGTGCCAGCAGCTCGGGACCAAACACCGGGGAGCTGTTTTTT.

The CDR3 loop is CASSRRYGGALSETQYF. Here the CDR3 DNA reads TGTGCCAGCAGCCGGAGGTACGGGGGGGCCCTCTCAGAGACCCAGTACTTC. The chain has TRBV5-4 and TRBJ2-5; 8 bases align to TRBD2. Germline V gene data show CDR1 as SGHNT and CDR2 as YYREEE (reference sequence). The CDR3 spans 17 residues. J lost 4 bases, V lost 4 bases, and 15 bases had no gene match.

The chain has TRBV28 and TRBJ2-7; 8 bases match TRBD2. J gave up 3 bases and V 3 bases, and 7 bases lay outside the gene matches. Germline-derived CDR1 and CDR2 are MDHEN and SYDVKM. This CDR3 contains 15 residues. CDR3 region: CASSFPSGSNYEQYF. The CDR3 DNA reads as TGTGCCAGCAGTTTCCCTAGCGGGTCCAACTACGAGCAGTACTTC.

The chain recombines TRBV10-3 with TRBJ2-1, with D possibly matching TRBD1 (8 bases). Germline CDR1 is ENHRY and CDR2 is SYGVKD. This CDR3 has 14 amino acids. Trimming shortened V by 10 bases and J by 7 bases, and 20 bases separated the two germline ends. The CDR3, as DNA: TGTGCCACGAGGGGCGGGGGACAGGTTAATGAGCAGTTCTTC. Amino acids: CATRGGGQVNEQFF.

This clonotype was counted a few times. The chain recombines TRBV20-1 with TRBJ1-2, with D tentatively TRBD1 (6 bases). Germline V gives CDR1 DFQATT, CDR2 SNEGSKA (reference sequence). This CDR3 spans 13 amino acids. CDR3 residues: CQTRDIANYGYTF. For the CDR3, the DNA is TGCCAAACGAGGGACATAGCTAACTATGGCTACACCTTC.

This clonotype showed up just a few times. This rearrangement joins TRBV28 to TRBJ2-5; 13 bases align to TRBD2. The CDR3 extends over 17 amino acids. J lost 10 bases, V lost 1 base, and 12 bases had no gene match. Germline CDR1 and CDR2: MDHEN and SYDVKM. The CDR3 bases are TGTGCCAGCAGTTTATCATGGGGGACTAGCGGGATTGGAGACCAGTACTTC. Residues: CASSLSWGTSGIGDQYF.

This sequence joins TRBV7-9 and TRBJ2-7, with 9 bases aligning to TRBD1. The J segment lost 5 bases and the V segment lost 5 bases, leaving 7 bases of the junction unmatched. This CDR3 comprises 14 residues. CDR1 is SEHNR, CDR2 FQNEAQ, per germline (reference sequence). The CDR3 here is CASSTGQGRDEQYF. The DNA for the CDR3 is TGTGCCAGCAGCACGGGACAGGGTAGAGACGAGCAGTACTTC.

This clonotype was seen a handful of times. The CDR3 nucleotides are TGTGCCATCAGTGAGTCCCCGACAGGGGGCTCTTTCTTT. Translating it yields CAISESPTGGSFF. The rearrangement links TRBV10-3 to TRBJ1-1, with 10 bases identical to TRBD1. This CDR3 is built from 13 residues. Trimming removed 0 bases from V and 12 bases from J; junction bases left unmatched: 4. Looked up from germline, CDR1 is ENHRY and CDR2 is SYGVKD.

The chain recombines TRBV27 with TRBJ2-6; D remains ambiguous. V lost 1 base and J 3 bases, leaving 4 bases between the germline ends. Germline V gene lookup returns CDR1 MNHEY and CDR2 SMNVEV (reference sequence). This CDR3 spans 14 amino acids. This CDR3 is CASSLYFGANVLTF. CDR3 in DNA: TGTGCCAGCAGTTTATATTTTGGGGCCAACGTCCTGACTTTC.

The rearrangement links TRBV6-1 to TRBJ2-1, with 7 bases aligning to TRBD1. V lost 7 bases and J lost 7; bases outside the gene matches: 22. CDR1 is MNHNS, CDR2 SASEGT, per germline. The CDR3 spans 18 residues. The CDR3 DNA is TGTGCCAGCAAGATGACAGGGTTCTTGAATAACGTCCGAAATGAGCAGTTCTTC. Its translation: CASKMTGFLNNVRNEQFF.

This clonotype was detected a few times. The chain has TRBV11-3 and TRBJ2-3; 7 bases agree with TRBD2. This CDR3 comprises 15 residues. Germline V gene sequence: CDR1 SGHNT, CDR2 YENEEA. V was pared by 3 bases and J by 2 bases, with 5 bases of the junction left unmatched. In DNA, the CDR3 is TGTGCCAGCAGCTTGGGGGAGGGCCACACAGATACGCAGTATTTT. Amino acids: CASSLGEGHTDTQYF. Based on the CDR3 plus reference TRBV11-3 and TRBJ2-3, the full variable domain is EAGVVQSPRYKIIEKKQPVAFWCNPISGHNTLYWYLQNLGQGPELLIRYENEEAVDDSQLPKDRFSAERLKGVDSTLKIQPAELGDSAVYLCASSLGEGHTDTQYFGPGTRLTVL.

The rearrangement uses TRBV20-1 and TRBJ2-1; 10 nucleotides line up with TRBD2. The V gene's germline CDR1 is DFQATT and CDR2 SNEGSKA (reference sequence). With 6 bases clipped from V and 4 bases from J, the junction kept 9 bases outside the gene matches. This CDR3 is built from 15 residues. The chain's CDR3 is CSAGDKRGGYNEQFF. As DNA, the CDR3 is TGCAGTGCCGGCGATAAGCGGGGGGGATACAATGAGCAGTTCTTC.

The V gene is TRBV6-1, the J gene TRBJ2-7, with 13 positions matching TRBD2. With 7 bases clipped from V and 4 bases from J, the junction kept 4 bases outside the gene matches. In germline, CDR1 is MNHNS, CDR2 SASEGT. This CDR3 comprises 14 residues. This CDR3 is CASKRLAGGYEQYF. CDR3 DNA: TGTGCCAGCAAAAGACTAGCGGGAGGTTACGAGCAGTACTTC.

The chain has TRBV12-3 or TRBV12-4 and TRBJ2-4; 7 bases map to TRBD2. CDR3 length equals 12 residues. V shed 7 bases and J 5 bases; nucleotides not matched to a gene: 2. CDR3 region: CASMGRENIQYF. CDR3 bases: TGTGCCAGCATGGGGAGGGAAAACATTCAGTACTTC.

This clonotype appeared a few times. V usage is TRBV5-3 and J usage is TRBJ2-1; 10 bases are shared with TRBD1. TRBV5-3 falls under the ORF class, with uncertain function. The CDR3 loop spans 19 amino acids. J lost 0 bases, V lost 4 bases, and 13 bases had no gene match. In nucleotides, the CDR3 is TGTGCCAGAAGCGCGGAGACAGGGGGCGGTGGTAGCTCCTACAATGAGCAGTTCTTC. Its translation: CARSAETGGGGSSYNEQFF.

This clonotype was counted only a few times. V usage is TRBV12-3 or TRBV12-4 and J usage is TRBJ1-5; D is undetermined. V dropped 6 bases and J dropped 5 bases, with 17 bases sitting between them. CDR3 length equals 15 residues. Here the CDR3 reads CASSLDYASYQPQHF. Here the CDR3 DNA reads TGTGCCAGCAGCCTCGACTACGCGAGTTATCAGCCCCAGCATTTT.